This is a list of T cell receptor beta chains from one sample in a study of blood T cell repertoires in COVID-19. TCRdb keeps only in-frame clones here, not all; method: immunoSEQ multiplex PCR. The sample shows nearly 250,000 clones, 85% to 90% of them seen only once. The source material was PBMCs or T cells enriched from blood (not recorded which). These receptors came from a man in his fifties who had been exposed to COVID-19. The CDR3 runs from the conserved cysteine through the conserved F or W. Each record gives: J gene, V gene, clone size, CDR3 protein. Clone size is not always given. Where it is, it says once, few, many or a class for expanded clones.

TRBJ1-5,TRBV6-4,NA,CASSERRGGRDQPQHF
TRBJ2-5,TRBV19,once,CASEKRPGVRETQYF
TRBJ1-2,TRBV5-5,NA,CASSLLGVNYGYTF
TRBJ1-1,TRBV5-1,NA,CASDQDRAMNTEAFF
TRBJ2-3,TRBV5-1,NA,CASSLAPTGGSTDTQYF
TRBJ2-2,TRBV15,NA,CATSRGDRSPRELFF
TRBJ1-1,TRBV13,once,CASSLNGGEAFF
TRBJ2-4,TRBV5-1,NA,CASSPRIGGLAAKNIQYF
TRBJ1-5,TRBV28,NA,CASSLLEGVNQPQHF
TRBJ1-5,TRBV7-2,NA,CASSLIGDRGHGNQPQHF
TRBJ1-1,TRBV28,NA,CASSGTGVGAFF
TRBJ1-1,TRBV7-3,NA,CASSPQGQRNTEAFF
TRBJ2-3,TRBV4-2,NA,CASSQGFSQGSPASTDTQYF
TRBJ1-2,TRBV15,NA,CATAPNSYYGYTF
TRBJ1-1,TRBV19,NA,CASSPRRTGTVIGDTEAFF
TRBJ1-4,TRBV5-8,NA,CASSKTGQGAREREKLFF
TRBJ1-1,TRBV5-1,NA,CASRGNREYTEAFF
TRBJ2-1,TRBV27,NA,CATRIRYNEQFF
TRBJ1-5,TRBV19,NA,CASTRQGSNQPQHF
TRBJ1-6,TRBV28,NA,CASAGGSPLHF
TRBJ1-4,TRBV19,NA,CASRRQGTLANEKLFF
TRBJ2-1,TRBV9,NA,CASSVGGRGSYNEQFF
TRBJ1-1,TRBV18,NA,CASSTGPEAFF